Each of the 18 T cell receptor beta chains below was sequenced from the same sample in a study of post-analysis software for immune sequencing data. Study observations and caveats: Compared with controls, patients had more of 4 to 6 TRBV segments, including TRBV5-6, TRBV5-1 and TRBV20-1.

No antigens are known for them. Built from TCR beta cDNA, the libraries had unique molecular identifiers in them. TCRdb fed the PCR reads into MiXCR, producing one record per CDR3 protein. The table shows 650,000 to 850,000 distinct CDR3 sequences, with 35% to 55% occurring only once. Sequencing was performed on blood. These receptors were obtained from a girl aged 10-17 years with multiple sclerosis.

V is TRBV19 and J is TRBJ2-5; TRBD1 agrees at 10 bases. There are 16 residues in the CDR3. CDR1 is LNHDA and CDR2 is SQIVND in the germline V gene (reference sequence). Losses at the gene ends were 2 bases for V and 4 bases for J; bases not matched to a gene: 7. The CDR3 sequence: CASSILQGQGLETQYF. The CDR3, as DNA: TGTGCCAGTAGTATATTACAGGGACAGGGGTTAGAGACCCAGTACTTC. Combining the CDR3 with reference TRBV19 and TRBJ2-5 gives the whole variable domain DGGITQSPKYLFRKEGQNVTLSCEQNLNHDAMYWYRQDPGQGLRLIYYSQIVNDFQKGDIAEGYSVSREKKESFPLTVTSAQKNPTAFYLCASSILQGQGLETQYFGPGTRLLVL.

The gene calls are TRBV4-1 and TRBJ1-2; the D is unclear. With 0 bases removed from V and 6 bases from J, the gap between germline ends came to 17 bases. In germline, CDR1 is MGHRA, CDR2 YSYEKL. The CDR3 has 16 residues. The CDR3 bases are TGCGCCAGCAGCCAAGATCACGGCACCCAGGCCCATGGCTACACCTTC. This translates into CASSQDHGTQAHGYTF.

The chain links TRBV10-1 to TRBJ2-7, with a weak D call TRBD2 (5 bases). V lost 3 bases, J lost 3 bases, and 9 bases lay in between. CDR1 is WNHNN and CDR2 is SYGVQD in the germline V gene (reference sequence). The CDR3 loop spans 13 amino acids. The DNA for the CDR3 is TGCGCCAGCAGTGAATATGAGGGCTACGAGCAGTACTTC. Amino acids: CASSEYEGYEQYF.

On this clonotype itself: A read error may account for a junction end that differs from germline. The rearrangement uses TRBV7-2 and TRBJ2-6, with a weak D call TRBD2 (6 bases). The CDR3 contains 16 residues. Germline CDR1 is SGHTA and CDR2 is FQGNSA. The DNA of the CDR3 is TGTGCCAGCAGCTTAGGGGCGGGATCTGGGGCCAACGTCCGGACTTTC. It yields the protein CASSLGAGSGANVRTF.

The rearrangement links TRBV5-1 to TRBJ2-5; 7 bases align to TRBD1. Germline V gene lookup returns CDR1 SGHRS and CDR2 YFSETQ. Trimming at V came to 6 bases and at J to 4 bases, leaving 12 bases not matched to a gene. This CDR3 spans 15 amino acids. CDR3 region: CASKEKGAGGETQYF. The CDR3 coding sequence is TGCGCCAGCAAGGAGAAGGGGGCTGGGGGAGAGACCCAGTACTTC.

This clonotype was seen ten or more times. CDR3 region: CASSLAGTETQYF. The CDR3 DNA sequence: TGTGCCAGCAGTTTAGCGGGAACAGAGACCCAGTACTTC. The rearrangement uses TRBV12-3 or TRBV12-4 and TRBJ2-5; D unclear. The CDR3 consists of 13 residues. The V gene lost 0 bases and the J gene lost 4 bases, with 6 bases spanning the gap.

V usage is TRBV20-1 and J usage is TRBJ2-7; D is undetermined. In germline, CDR1 is DFQATT, CDR2 SNEGSKA (reference sequence). Deletions cut 4 bases from V and 2 bases from J, with 12 bases between. There are 13 residues in the CDR3. CDR3 DNA sequence: TGCAGTGCTAAGTCCGGCAGGCCCTACGAGCAGTACTTC. Translation: CSAKSGRPYEQYF.

The chain uses TRBV5-5 and TRBJ1-1; weak D call: TRBD1 (5 bases). The CDR3 contains 14 residues. Deletions cut 4 bases from V and 3 bases from J, with 13 bases between. Germline V gives CDR1 SGHKS, CDR2 YYEKEE (reference sequence). The CDR3 DNA reads as TGTGCCAGCAGCCGAGAAACAGGCTACACTGAAGCTTTCTTT. It codes for CASSRETGYTEAFF. The complete variable domain, with remaining parts taken from reference TRBV5-5 and TRBJ1-1, reads DAGVTQSPTHLIKTRGQQVTLRCSPISGHKSVSWYQQVLGQGPQFIFQYYEKEERGRGNFPDRFSARQFPNYSSELNVNALLLGDSALYLCASSRETGYTEAFFGQGTRLTVV.

This clonotype was detected only a few times. The chain employs TRBV7-2 and TRBJ2-7; D gene unclear. Gene TRBJ2-5 matches the end of the DNA better, so the J call may be wrong. Germline-derived CDR1 and CDR2 are SGHTA and FQGNSA. The CDR3 contains 12 residues. For the CDR3, the DNA is TGTGCCAGCAGCTTAGTAGGGCAGACCCAGTACTTC. Protein product: CASSLVGQTQYF.

This clonotype was counted only a few times. This rearrangement joins TRBV5-1 to TRBJ1-4, with a weak D call TRBD1 (5 bases). The CDR3 runs to 14 residues. The V gene's germline CDR1 is SGHRS and CDR2 YFSETQ. V lost 6 bases, J lost 7 bases, and 16 bases lay in between. CDR3 in DNA: TGCGCCAGCAACTTCGGAGGGGTCGGTGAAAAACTGTTTTTT. It codes for CASNFGGVGEKLFF.

This clonotype was seen only a few times. V and J are TRBV12-3 or TRBV12-4 and TRBJ2-7; TRBD1 aligns across 9 bases. Trimming took 4 bases from V and 2 from J; bases not matched to a gene: 18. This CDR3 is built from 19 residues. CDR3 amino acids: CASSWTPSPDRGTTYEQYF. The CDR3 DNA sequence: TGTGCCAGCAGTTGGACCCCGTCTCCGGACAGGGGAACTACCTACGAGCAGTACTTC.

This clonotype was found many times. This rearrangement joins TRBV2 to TRBJ2-1; TRBD2 matches 7 bases. CDR3 length equals 15 residues. CDR1 SNHLY and CDR2 FYNNEI come from the germline V gene. Losses at the gene ends were 6 bases for V and 7 bases for J; bases not matched to a gene: 12. CDR3 sequence reads: CASRARAGVSNEQFF. In nucleotides, the CDR3 is TGTGCCAGCAGGGCCAGGGCGGGAGTTTCAAATGAGCAGTTCTTC.

The count of this clonotype is one. This sequence joins TRBV29-1 and TRBJ2-3; D is unresolved. Looked up from germline, CDR1 is SQVTM and CDR2 is ANQGSEA. The CDR3 has 12 residues. Trimming took off 4 bases at V and 0 bases at J, with 5 bases between the two ends. Here the CDR3 DNA reads TGCAGCGTTGTCGACAGCACAGATACGCAGTATTTT. Amino acids: CSVVDSTDTQYF.

The chain joins TRBV27 to TRBJ1-1, with TRBD1 matching 8 bases. The CDR3 contains 14 residues. The V segment lost 8 bases and the J segment 5 bases; nucleotides outside the gene matches: 10. CDR1 is MNHEY, CDR2 SMNVEV, per germline (reference sequence). This chain's CDR3 is CASGPTGGSTEAFF. The CDR3 bases are TGTGCCAGCGGGCCAACAGGGGGGAGTACTGAAGCTTTCTTT.

This clonotype was counted only a few times. This chain connects TRBV29-1 to TRBJ2-1; D gene uncertain. The CDR3 contains 9 residues. V was shortened by 3 bases and J by 10 bases, with 4 bases between the two germline ends. The germline V gene has CDR1 SQVTM and CDR2 ANQGSEA. Here the CDR3 DNA reads TGCAGCGTTGACCGGGAGCAGTTCTTC. Protein product: CSVDREQFF.

The rearrangement links TRBV20-1 to TRBJ2-4; the D is unclear. The J call may be incorrect, as the DNA end agrees better with TRBJ2-7. This CDR3 comprises 9 residues. Per the germline V gene, CDR1 is DFQATT and CDR2 is SNEGSKA (reference sequence). The CDR3: CSALDEQYF. DNA of the CDR3: TGCAGTGCCTTGGACGAGCAGTACTTC.

The chain recombines TRBV2 with TRBJ2-1; TRBD2 matches at 11 bases. Germline CDR1 is SNHLY and CDR2 is FYNNEI. CDR3 size: 15 residues. Germline trimming cut 6 bases from V and 4 bases from J; bases unmatched to any gene: 5. Here the CDR3 DNA reads TGTGCCAGCAGGGAACTAGCGGGAGCATACAATGAGCAGTTCTTC. Its protein is CASRELAGAYNEQFF.

There are a few counts of this clonotype. V gene TRBV12-3 or TRBV12-4 combines with J gene TRBJ2-5, with 8 positions matching TRBD1. V dropped 3 bases and J dropped 5; count of bases not matched to a gene: 8. The CDR3 is 15 amino acids. The CDR3 spells CASSLAGGGRETQYF. The CDR3 DNA reads as TGTGCCAGCAGTTTGGCAGGGGGCGGCCGGGAGACCCAGTACTTC.